The T cell receptor (beta chain) described here comes from a study of OX40 agonist ivuxolimab in advanced cancers. Germline V gives CDR1 MNHEY, CDR2 SVGAGI. The CDR3 contains 14 residues. Unmatched junction bases numbered 3, after V lost 5 bases and J lost 6 bases. At baseline, cycle 4 day 1, and cycle 7 day 1, blood was sampled. Clones were read by immunoSEQ multiplex PCR, and TCRdb kept only the in-frame ones, dropping some. The sample has tens of thousands of clones; more than 75% are singletons. The sequence was obtained from an adult with an advanced solid tumor such as melanoma, head and neck, liver or kidney cancer. V usage is TRBV6-5 and J usage is TRBJ2-2, with 10 bases lining up with TRBD2. The sample in question was CD4+ or CD8+ T cells sorted from blood, obtained in a trial of the OX40 agonist ivuxolimab. The CDR3 nucleotides read TGTGCCAGCAGTGTAACTAGCGGGGCCGGGGAGCTGTTTTTT. Its protein is CASSVTSGAGELFF.